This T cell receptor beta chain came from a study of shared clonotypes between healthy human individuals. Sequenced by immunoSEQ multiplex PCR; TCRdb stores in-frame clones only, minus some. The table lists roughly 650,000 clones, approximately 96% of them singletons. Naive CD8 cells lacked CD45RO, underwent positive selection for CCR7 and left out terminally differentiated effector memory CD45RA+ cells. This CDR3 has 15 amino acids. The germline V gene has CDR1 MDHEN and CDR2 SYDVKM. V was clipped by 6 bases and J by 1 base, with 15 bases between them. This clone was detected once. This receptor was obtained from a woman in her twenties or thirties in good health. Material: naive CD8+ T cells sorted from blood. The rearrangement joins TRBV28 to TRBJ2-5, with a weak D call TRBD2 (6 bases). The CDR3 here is CASRIAGNPQETQYF. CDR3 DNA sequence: TGTGCCAGCAGAATTGCGGGGAACCCCCAAGAGACCCAGTACTTC.